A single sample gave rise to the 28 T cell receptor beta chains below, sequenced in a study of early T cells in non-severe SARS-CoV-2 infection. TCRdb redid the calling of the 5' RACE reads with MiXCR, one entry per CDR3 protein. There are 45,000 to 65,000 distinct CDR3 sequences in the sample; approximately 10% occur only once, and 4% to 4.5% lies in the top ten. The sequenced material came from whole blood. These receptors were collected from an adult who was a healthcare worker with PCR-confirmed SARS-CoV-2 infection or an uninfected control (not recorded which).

CDR3 coding DNA: TGTGCCAGCAGTCCGGGACTAGCCCTTATTCCTAGCACAGATACGCAGTATTTT. Its protein is CASSPGLALIPSTDTQYF. The rearrangement links TRBV12-3 or TRBV12-4 to TRBJ2-3, with TRBD2 matching 9 bases. Germline trimming cut 5 bases from V and 0 bases from J; bases unmatched to any gene: 12. This CDR3 comprises 18 residues.

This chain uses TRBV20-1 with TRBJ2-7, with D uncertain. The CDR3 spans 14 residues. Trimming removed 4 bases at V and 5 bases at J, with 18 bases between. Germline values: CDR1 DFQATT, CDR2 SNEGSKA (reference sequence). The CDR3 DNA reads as TGCAGTGCTAATTCCGGGCTTAGGCTGGACGAGCAGTACTTC. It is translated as CSANSGLRLDEQYF.

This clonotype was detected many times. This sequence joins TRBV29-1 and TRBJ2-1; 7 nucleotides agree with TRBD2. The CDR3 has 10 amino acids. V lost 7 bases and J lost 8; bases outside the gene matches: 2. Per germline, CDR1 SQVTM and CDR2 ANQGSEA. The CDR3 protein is CSAGGDEQFF. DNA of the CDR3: TGCAGCGCGGGGGGTGATGAGCAGTTCTTC.

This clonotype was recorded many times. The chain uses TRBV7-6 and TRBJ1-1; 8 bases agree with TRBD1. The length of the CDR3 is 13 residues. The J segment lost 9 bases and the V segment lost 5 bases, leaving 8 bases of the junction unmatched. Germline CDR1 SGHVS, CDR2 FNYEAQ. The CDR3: CASSPQGAEKAFF. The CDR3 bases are TGTGCCAGCAGCCCGCAGGGGGCGGAGAAAGCTTTCTTT.

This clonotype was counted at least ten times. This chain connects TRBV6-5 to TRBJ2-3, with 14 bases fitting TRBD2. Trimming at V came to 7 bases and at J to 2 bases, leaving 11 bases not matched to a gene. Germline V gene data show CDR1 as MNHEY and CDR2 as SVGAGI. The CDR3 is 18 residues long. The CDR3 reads CASTLGRGLAGATDTQYF. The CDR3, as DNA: TGTGCCAGCACTCTGGGACGGGGACTAGCGGGGGCCACAGATACGCAGTATTTT.

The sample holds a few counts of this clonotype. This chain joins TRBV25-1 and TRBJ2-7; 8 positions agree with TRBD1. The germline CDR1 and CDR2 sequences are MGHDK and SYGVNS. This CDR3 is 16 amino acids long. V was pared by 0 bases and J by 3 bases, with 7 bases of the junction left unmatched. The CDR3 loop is CASSEYRTGIDYEQYF. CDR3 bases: TGTGCCAGCAGTGAATATCGGACAGGGATAGACTACGAGCAGTACTTC.

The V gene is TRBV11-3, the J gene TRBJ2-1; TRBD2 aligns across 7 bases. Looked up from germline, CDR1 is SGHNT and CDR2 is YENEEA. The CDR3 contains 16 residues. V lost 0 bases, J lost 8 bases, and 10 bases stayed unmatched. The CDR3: CASSLDGRAGADEQFF. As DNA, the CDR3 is TGTGCCAGCAGCTTAGATGGGAGGGCCGGGGCCGATGAGCAGTTCTTC.

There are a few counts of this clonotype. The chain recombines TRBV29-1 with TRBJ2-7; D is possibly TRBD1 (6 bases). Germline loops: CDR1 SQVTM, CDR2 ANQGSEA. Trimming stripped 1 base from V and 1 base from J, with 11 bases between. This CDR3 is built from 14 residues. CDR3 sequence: CSVEGYRDSYEQYF. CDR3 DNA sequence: TGCAGCGTTGAAGGATACAGGGATTCCTACGAGCAGTACTTC.

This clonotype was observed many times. DNA for the CDR3: TGTGCCAGCAATCGGGACGGTCCCACCGGGGAGCTGTTTTTT. It translates to CASNRDGPTGELFF. The chain joins TRBV2 to TRBJ2-2, with D possibly called TRBD1 or TRBD2 (5 bases each). V was clipped by 7 bases and J by 4 bases, with 13 bases between them. The CDR3 has 14 residues. The V gene's germline CDR1 is SNHLY and CDR2 FYNNEI.

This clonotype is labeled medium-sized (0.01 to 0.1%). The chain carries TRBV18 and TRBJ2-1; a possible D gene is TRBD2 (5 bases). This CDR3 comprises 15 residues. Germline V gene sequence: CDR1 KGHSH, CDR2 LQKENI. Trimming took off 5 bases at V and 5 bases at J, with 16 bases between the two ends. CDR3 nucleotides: TGTGCCAGCTCATTTAGTCAGGAGGCCCACAATGAGCAGTTCTTC. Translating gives CASSFSQEAHNEQFF.

Here the CDR3 reads CASSQDRLRASGGTDTQYF. CDR3 DNA sequence: TGTGCCAGCAGCCAAGATCGTTTGCGTGCCAGCGGGGGCACAGATACGCAGTATTTT. This chain uses TRBV4-2 with TRBJ2-3; 7 bases fit TRBD2. Losses at the gene ends were 0 bases for V and 1 base for J; bases not matched to a gene: 13. Germline V gives CDR1 LGHNA, CDR2 YNFKEQ. The CDR3 contains 19 residues.

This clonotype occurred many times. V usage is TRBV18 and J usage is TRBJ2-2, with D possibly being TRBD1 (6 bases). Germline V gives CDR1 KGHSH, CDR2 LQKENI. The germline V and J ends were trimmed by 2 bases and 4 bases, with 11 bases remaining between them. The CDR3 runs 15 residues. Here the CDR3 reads CASSPFRGATGELFF. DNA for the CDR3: TGTGCCAGCTCACCATTCAGGGGAGCCACCGGGGAGCTGTTTTTT.

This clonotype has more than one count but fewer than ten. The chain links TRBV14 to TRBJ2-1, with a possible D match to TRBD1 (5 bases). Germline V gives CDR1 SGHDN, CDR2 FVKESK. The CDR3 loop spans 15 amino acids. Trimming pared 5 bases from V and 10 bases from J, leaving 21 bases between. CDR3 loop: CASSFRIRGAREQFF. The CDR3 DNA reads TGTGCCAGCAGCTTTCGTATCCGTGGGGCGCGGGAGCAGTTCTTC. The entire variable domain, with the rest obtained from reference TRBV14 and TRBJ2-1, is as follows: EAGVTQFPSHSVIEKGQTVTLRCDPISGHDNLYWYRRVMGKEIKFLLHFVKESKQDESGMPNNRFLAERTGGTYSTLKVQPAELEDSGVYFCASSFRIRGAREQFFGPGTRLTVL.

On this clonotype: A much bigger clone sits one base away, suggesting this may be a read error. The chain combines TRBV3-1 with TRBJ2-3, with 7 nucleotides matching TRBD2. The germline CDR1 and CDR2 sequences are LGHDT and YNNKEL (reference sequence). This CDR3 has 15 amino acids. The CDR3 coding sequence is TGTGCCAGCAGCCCCCGGGACTACGCCACAAATACGCAGTATTTT. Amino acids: CASSPRDYATNTQYF.

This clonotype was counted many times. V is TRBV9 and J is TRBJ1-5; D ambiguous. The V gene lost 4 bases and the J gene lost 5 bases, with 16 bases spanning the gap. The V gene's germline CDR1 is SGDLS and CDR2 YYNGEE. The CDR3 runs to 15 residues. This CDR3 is CASSLGVMGHQPQHF. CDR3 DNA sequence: TGTGCCAGCAGCCTTGGGGTAATGGGCCATCAGCCCCAGCATTTT.

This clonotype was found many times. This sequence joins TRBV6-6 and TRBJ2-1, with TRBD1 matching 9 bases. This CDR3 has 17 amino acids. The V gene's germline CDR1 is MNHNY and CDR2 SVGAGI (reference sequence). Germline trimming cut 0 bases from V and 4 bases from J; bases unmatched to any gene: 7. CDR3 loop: CASSYSTGTGLYNEQFF. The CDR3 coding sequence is TGTGCCAGCAGTTACTCCACCGGGACAGGGCTTTACAATGAGCAGTTCTTC.

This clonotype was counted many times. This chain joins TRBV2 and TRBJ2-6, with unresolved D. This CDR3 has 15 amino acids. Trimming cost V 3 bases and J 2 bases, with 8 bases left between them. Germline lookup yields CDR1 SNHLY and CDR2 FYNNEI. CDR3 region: CASSEIRAGANVLTF. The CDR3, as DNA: TGTGCCAGCAGTGAGATTCGGGCTGGGGCCAACGTCCTGACTTTC.

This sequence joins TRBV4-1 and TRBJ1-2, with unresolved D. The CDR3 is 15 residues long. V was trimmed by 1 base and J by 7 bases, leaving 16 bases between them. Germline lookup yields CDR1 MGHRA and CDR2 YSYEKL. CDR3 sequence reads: CASSQVGTHPSGYTF. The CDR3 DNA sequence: TGCGCCAGCAGCCAAGTGGGCACCCATCCCTCTGGCTACACCTTC.

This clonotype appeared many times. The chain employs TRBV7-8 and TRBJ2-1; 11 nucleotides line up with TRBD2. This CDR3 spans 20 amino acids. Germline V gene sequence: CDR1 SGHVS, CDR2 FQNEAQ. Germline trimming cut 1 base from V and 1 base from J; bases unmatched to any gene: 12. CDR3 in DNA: TGTGCCAGCAGCTTAGTACTTCTGACTAGCGGGATTAGTTCCTACAATGAGCAGTTCTTC. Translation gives CASSLVLLTSGISSYNEQFF.

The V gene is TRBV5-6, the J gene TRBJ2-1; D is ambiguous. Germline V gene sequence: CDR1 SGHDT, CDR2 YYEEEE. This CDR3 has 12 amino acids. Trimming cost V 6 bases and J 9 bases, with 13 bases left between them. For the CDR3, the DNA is TGTGCCAGCAACCCCCGGACCGGTGAGCAGTTCTTC. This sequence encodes CASNPRTGEQFF.

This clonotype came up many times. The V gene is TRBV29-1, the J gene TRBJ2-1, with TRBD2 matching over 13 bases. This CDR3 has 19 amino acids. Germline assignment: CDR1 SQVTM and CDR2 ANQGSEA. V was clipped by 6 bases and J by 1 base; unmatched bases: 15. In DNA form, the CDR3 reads TGCAGCGTCGTCCGTTTCAGGACTAGCGGGAGTTTTTCCTACAATGAGCAGTTCTTC. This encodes CSVVRFRTSGSFSYNEQFF.

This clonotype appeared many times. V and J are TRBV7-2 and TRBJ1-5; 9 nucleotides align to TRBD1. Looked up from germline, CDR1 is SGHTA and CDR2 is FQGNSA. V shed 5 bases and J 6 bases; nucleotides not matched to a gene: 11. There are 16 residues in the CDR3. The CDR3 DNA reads TGTGCCAGCAGCGCAAACAGGGGGCGAGTGGGTCAGCCCCAGCATTTT. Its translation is CASSANRGRVGQPQHF.

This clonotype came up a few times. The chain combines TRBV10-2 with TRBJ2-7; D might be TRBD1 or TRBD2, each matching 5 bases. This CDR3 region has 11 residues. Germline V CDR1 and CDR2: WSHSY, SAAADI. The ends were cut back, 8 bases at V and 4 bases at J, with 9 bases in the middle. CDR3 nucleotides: TGCGCCAGCGGGGGAGCTTACGAGCAGTACTTC. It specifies CASGGAYEQYF.

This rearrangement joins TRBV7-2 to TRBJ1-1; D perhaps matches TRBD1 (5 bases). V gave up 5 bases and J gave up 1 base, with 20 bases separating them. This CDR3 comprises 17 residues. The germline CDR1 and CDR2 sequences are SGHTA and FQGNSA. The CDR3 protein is CASSPSGMRRGNTEAFF. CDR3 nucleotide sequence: TGTGCCAGCAGCCCTTCGGGGATGAGGAGGGGGAACACTGAAGCTTTCTTT.

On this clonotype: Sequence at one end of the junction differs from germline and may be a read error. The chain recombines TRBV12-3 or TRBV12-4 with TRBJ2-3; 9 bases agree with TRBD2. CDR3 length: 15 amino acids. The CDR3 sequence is CANSLAGVGTDTQYF. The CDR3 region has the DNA TGTGCCAACAGTTTAGCGGGGGTGGGCACAGATACGCAGTATTTT.

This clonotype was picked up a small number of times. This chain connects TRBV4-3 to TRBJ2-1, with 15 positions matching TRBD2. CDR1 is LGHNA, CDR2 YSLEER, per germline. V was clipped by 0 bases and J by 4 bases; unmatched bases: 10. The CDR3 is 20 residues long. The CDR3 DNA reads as TGCGCCAGCAGCCAAGAATTCGGACTAGCGGGAGGGCCGGGGTACAATGAGCAGTTCTTC. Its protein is CASSQEFGLAGGPGYNEQFF.

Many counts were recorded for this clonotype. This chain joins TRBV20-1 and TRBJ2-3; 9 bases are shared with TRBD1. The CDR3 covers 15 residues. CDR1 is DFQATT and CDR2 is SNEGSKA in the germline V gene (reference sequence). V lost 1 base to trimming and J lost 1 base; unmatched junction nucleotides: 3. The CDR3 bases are TGCAGTGCTAGAGGGGGACAGGGAGGCACAGATACGCAGTATTTT. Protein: CSARGGQGGTDTQYF.

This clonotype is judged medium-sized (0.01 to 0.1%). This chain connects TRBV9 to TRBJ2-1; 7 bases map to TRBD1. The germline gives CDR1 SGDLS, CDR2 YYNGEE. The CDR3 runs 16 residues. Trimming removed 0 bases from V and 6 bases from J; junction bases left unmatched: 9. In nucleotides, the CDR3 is TGTGCCAGCAGCGTAGAAATCAGGGGACAGAGCAATGAGCAGTTCTTC. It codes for CASSVEIRGQSNEQFF.